The text below deals with one T cell receptor beta chain. The antigen it recognizes is unknown. No much larger clone is present one base from it, and per-base qualities are unavailable. This record comes from a study of blood T cell repertoires in COVID-19 (dated by TCRdb to the early 2020s). For the wider study: Collaborator samples came from the United States, Italy and Spain and covered acute and convalescent phases of COVID-19. The material from the prospective study consisted of cDNA or gDNA derived from T cells, B-cell-depleted T cells, or PBMCs. The dataset comprised deeply sampled blood TCRbeta repertoires from subjects exposed to, actively infected with, or recovered from COVID-19. A freely available public database, intended as a resource for researchers studying the immune response to SARS-CoV-2, is where the repertoires were released. Samples were obtained from the ongoing ImmuneRACE study (first 160 participants) and from some 1,200 subjects provided by 6 global collaborators. Sample metadata almost always included a de-identified subject ID, COVID-19 status, age in years and sex. Where available, HLA class I and class II types were obtained from metadata supplied by the sample provider rather than from assay-based typing. Here is what the overall study found, with its caveats: How much clinical and demographic metadata was included differed by source and by participant, and the metadata was provided uncurated.

TCRbeta CDR3 regions were amplified from genomic DNA using the immunoSEQ Assay, a bias-controlled multiplex PCR. The authors' pipeline ran thus. Within the assay, amplification of reference gene primers was used to estimate how many nucleated cells each sample contained. Sequence reads were collapsed and filtered to measure the absolute abundance of every unique TCRbeta CDR3 rearrangement. For each sample, productive Simpson clonality was calculated as the square root of Simpson's diversity index across productive rearrangements. TCRdb retrieved this table from immuneACCESS and kept in-frame rearrangements only. Not all clones are present; in checked studies, unresolved V genes account for under half, and no reason is known for the remainder. V and J calls and clone size are as listed in that table; D and trimming were resolved from the DNA. The sample table lists fewer than 85,000 clones, about 76% of them with a count of one. Jointly, the top ten make up 28% of the sample.

The collaborating institutions used their own protocols to collect whole blood in K2EDTA tubes. For TCRbeta analysis, collaborator samples were shipped as frozen whole blood, as isolated PBMCs, or as DNA extracted from either sample type. V is pared back by 5 bases and J by 6 bases, with 11 bases lying between the germline termini. CDR1 and CDR2, looked up from the germline V gene (reference sequence), are SEHNR and FQNEAQ. The CDR3 goes from the cysteine to the phenylalanine over 13 residues. This entry keeps only the CDR3 DNA: 39 bases, framed from base 1. This sequence uses TRBV7-9 and TRBJ2-1; a tentative D match to TRBD1 spans 6 bases. The sequence came from a woman older than 75 with active or convalescent COVID-19. The sequenced sample was peripheral blood. The CDR3 sequence is CASSRTGPNEQFF. The DNA reads TGTGCCAGCAGCCGTACAGGGCCCAATGAGCAGTTCTTC.